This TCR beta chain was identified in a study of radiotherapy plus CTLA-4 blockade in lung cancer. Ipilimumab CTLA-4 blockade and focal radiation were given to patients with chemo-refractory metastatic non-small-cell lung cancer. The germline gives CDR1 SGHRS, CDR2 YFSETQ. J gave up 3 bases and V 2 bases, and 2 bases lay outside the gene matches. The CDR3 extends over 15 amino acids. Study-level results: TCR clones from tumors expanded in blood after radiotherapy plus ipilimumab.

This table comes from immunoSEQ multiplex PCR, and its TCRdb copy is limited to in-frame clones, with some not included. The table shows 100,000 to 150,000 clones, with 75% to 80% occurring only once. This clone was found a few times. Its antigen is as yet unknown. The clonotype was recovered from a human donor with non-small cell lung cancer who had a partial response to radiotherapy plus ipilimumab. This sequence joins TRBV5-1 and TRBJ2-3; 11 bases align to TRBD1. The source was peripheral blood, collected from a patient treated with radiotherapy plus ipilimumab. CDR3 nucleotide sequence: TGCGCCAGCAGCTTAGGGACAGGGGGAACAGATACGCAGTATTTT. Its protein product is CASSLGTGGTDTQYF.